This T cell receptor beta chain comes out of a study of shared clonotypes between healthy human individuals. From CD4+ cells came CD45RA+ naive and CD45RA-negative memory subsets. Regarding the study as a whole: Clonotype sharing among donors was expected to depend on sequencing depth. Clonotypes which were not shared had lower generation probabilities than clonotypes that all four donors shared.

The genomic DNA of each subset was split evenly across several immunoSEQ plates. Produced via immunoSEQ multiplex PCR; TCRdb's table is partial and in-frame only. In the table there are about 2.3 million clones, approximately 93% of which are singletons. Germline V lookup: CDR1 SGHAT, CDR2 FQNNGV. The CDR3 has 20 amino acids. Trimming removed 0 bases at V and 6 bases at J, with 26 bases between. This clone has only one observation. Its antigen is undetermined. The V call is TRBV11-2, the J call TRBJ2-2; D may correspond to TRBD1 or TRBD2 (5 bases each). Input material: naive CD4+ T cells from PBMCs. Subset noted: CD45RA+ positively selected. This clonotype was sampled from a man in his late teens or twenties in good health. Some clones in this sample may be carry-over from other donors' samples. In DNA form, the CDR3 reads TGTGCCAGCAGCTTAGATTGGGGCTCTCGACGGGGAGCCCAATCCGGGGAGCTGTTTTTT. This encodes CASSLDWGSRRGAQSGELFF.